One sample yielded the 15 T cell receptor beta chains listed below, sequenced in a study of shared clonotypes between healthy human individuals. Profiling relied on immunoSEQ multiplex PCR, and the TCRdb table lists in-frame clones only, not all of them. The sample shows about 600,000 clones, more than 95% of them seen only once. The sample was naive CD4+ T cells sorted from blood. The subset is: CD45RA+ positively selected. The receptors here all came from a woman aged 30 to 39 in good health.

The chain couples TRBV7-9 to TRBJ2-7; 7 nucleotides line up with TRBD2. J lost 2 bases, V lost 3 bases, and 4 bases had no gene match. Looked up from germline, CDR1 is SEHNR and CDR2 is FQNEAQ (reference sequence). The CDR3 loop spans 14 amino acids. The CDR3 region is CASSFWREPYEQYF. For the CDR3, the DNA is TGTGCCAGCAGCTTCTGGCGGGAGCCCTACGAGCAGTACTTC.

The J gene is TRBJ1-3, the V gene TRBV5-6; D not certain. The V gene's germline CDR1 is SGHDT and CDR2 YYEEEE. The CDR3 loop spans 13 amino acids. V lost 6 bases to trimming and J lost 4 bases, with 11 bases between them. The DNA of the CDR3 is TGTGCCAGCACCGAGCTTGCCGGAAACACCATATATTTT. This encodes CASTELAGNTIYF.

V is TRBV28 and J is TRBJ1-2; 7 bases line up with TRBD1. Per germline, CDR1 MDHEN and CDR2 SYDVKM. V lost 6 bases and J lost 5; bases outside the gene matches: 9. CDR3 size: 14 residues. The CDR3: CASSLLPGGYGYTF. Written as DNA, the CDR3 is TGTGCCAGCAGCCTGTTGCCAGGGGGGTATGGCTACACCTTC.

The chain is built from TRBV11-2 and TRBJ2-7; D is undetermined. Trimming stripped 5 bases from V and 7 bases from J, with 21 bases between. The CDR3 spans 15 residues. Germline V CDR1 and CDR2: SGHAT, FQNNGV. The CDR3 region has the DNA TGTGCCAGCAGCGGGCTGGCAGACGCTTATCGGGAGCAGTACTTC. This codes for CASSGLADAYREQYF.

This chain connects TRBV5-1 to TRBJ2-1; TRBD2 aligns across 12 bases. Germline V gene lookup returns CDR1 SGHRS and CDR2 YFSETQ. V gave up 4 bases and J gave up 8 bases; unmatched junction bases: 13. The CDR3 runs 17 residues. Here the CDR3 DNA reads TGCGCCAGCAGCCGATCTAGCGGGAGGGCCGCAGCTTATGAGCAGTTCTTC. Translating it yields CASSRSSGRAAAYEQFF.

The V gene is TRBV10-3, the J gene TRBJ2-1; 7 bases fit TRBD2. The CDR3 is 15 residues long. V was pared by 0 bases and J by 8 bases, with 7 bases of the junction left unmatched. Germline assignment: CDR1 ENHRY and CDR2 SYGVKD. The CDR3 reads CAISESMREPDEQFF. CDR3 DNA sequence: TGTGCCATCAGTGAGTCCATGCGGGAGCCTGATGAGCAGTTCTTC.

The chain links TRBV5-1 to TRBJ2-1, with a tentative D call TRBD2 (6 bases). The germline V gene encodes CDR1 SGHRS and CDR2 YFSETQ. CDR3 length: 13 residues. The V and J ends lost 4 bases and 5 bases respectively, with 10 bases between them. The CDR3 protein is CASSQGLNNEQFF. The DNA of the CDR3 is TGCGCCAGCAGCCAGGGACTGAACAATGAGCAGTTCTTC.

This chain uses TRBV18 with TRBJ2-3; the D gene is possibly TRBD2 (6 bases). Germline V gives CDR1 KGHSH, CDR2 LQKENI. This CDR3 comprises 15 residues. Trimming pared 0 bases from V and 2 bases from J, leaving 9 bases between. CDR3 loop: CASSPPAGFTDTQYF. The CDR3 DNA reads as TGTGCCAGCTCACCACCCGCGGGATTCACAGATACGCAGTATTTT.

This chain connects TRBV29-1 to TRBJ2-7, with D possibly TRBD2 on 5 matching bases. This CDR3 comprises 12 residues. V lost 8 bases and J lost 3, with 14 bases in between. From germline, CDR1 is SQVTM and CDR2 ANQGSEA. CDR3: CSFRRENYEQYF. CDR3 DNA sequence: TGCAGCTTTAGAAGGGAGAACTACGAGCAGTACTTC.

This chain links TRBV6-6 with TRBJ2-1; D is undetermined. V lost 5 bases to trimming and J lost 10 bases, with 9 bases between them. Germline-derived CDR1 and CDR2 are MNHNY and SVGAGI (reference sequence). The CDR3 totals 11 residues. CDR3 DNA: TGTGCCAGCAGTAGCGCACTAGAGCAGTTCTTC. Amino acid sequence: CASSSALEQFF.

The J gene is TRBJ2-7, the V gene TRBV20-1, with D uncertain. The CDR3 has 11 amino acids. The V gene lost 4 bases and the J gene lost 2 bases, with 6 bases spanning the gap. Looked up from germline, CDR1 is DFQATT and CDR2 is SNEGSKA (reference sequence). This chain's CDR3 is CSAKQTYEQYF. CDR3 nucleotide sequence: TGCAGTGCTAAACAAACCTACGAGCAGTACTTC.

The chain has TRBV6-1 and TRBJ2-7, with 14 positions matching TRBD2. V shed 7 bases, J shed 3 bases, and the junction held 2 bases outside the gene matches. The CDR3 extends over 14 amino acids. CDR1 is MNHNS, CDR2 SASEGT, per germline. CDR3 loop: CASKGLAGVYEQYF. CDR3 bases: TGTGCCAGCAAGGGACTAGCGGGAGTCTACGAGCAGTACTTC.

This chain uses TRBV11-2 with TRBJ2-5; the D is unclear. The CDR3 length is 13 residues. From germline, CDR1 is SGHAT and CDR2 FQNNGV. The V end was cut by 1 base, the J end by 5 bases, with 8 bases between. CDR3 sequence: CASSLGRSETQYF. The CDR3 DNA is TGTGCCAGCAGCTTAGGTCGGTCGGAGACCCAGTACTTC.

The rearrangement links TRBV19 to TRBJ2-7; tentatively, D is TRBD1 or TRBD2 (5 bases each). The germline V gene encodes CDR1 LNHDA and CDR2 SQIVND (reference sequence). This CDR3 contains 14 residues. V was pared by 3 bases and J by 5 bases, with 14 bases between. For the CDR3, the DNA is TGTGCCAGTAGTATTTCGAGGGGTAACCACGAGCAGTACTTC. Its protein product is CASSISRGNHEQYF.

The rearrangement joins TRBV28 to TRBJ1-5; 9 bases fit TRBD1. CDR1 is MDHEN, CDR2 SYDVKM, per germline. After removal of 7 bases from V and 6 bases from J, the junction contained 10 bases not matched to a gene. There are 15 residues in the CDR3. The CDR3 nucleotides read TGTGCCAGCACCACCGTGGACAGGGGAGGTCAGCCCCAGCATTTT. This encodes CASTTVDRGGQPQHF. Full variable domain (missing parts from reference TRBV28 and TRBJ1-5): DVKVTQSSRYLVKRTGEKVFLECVQDMDHENMFWYRQDPGLGLRLIYFSYDVKMKEKGDIPEGYSVSREKKERFSLILESASTNQTSMYLCASTTVDRGGQPQHFGDGTRLSIL.